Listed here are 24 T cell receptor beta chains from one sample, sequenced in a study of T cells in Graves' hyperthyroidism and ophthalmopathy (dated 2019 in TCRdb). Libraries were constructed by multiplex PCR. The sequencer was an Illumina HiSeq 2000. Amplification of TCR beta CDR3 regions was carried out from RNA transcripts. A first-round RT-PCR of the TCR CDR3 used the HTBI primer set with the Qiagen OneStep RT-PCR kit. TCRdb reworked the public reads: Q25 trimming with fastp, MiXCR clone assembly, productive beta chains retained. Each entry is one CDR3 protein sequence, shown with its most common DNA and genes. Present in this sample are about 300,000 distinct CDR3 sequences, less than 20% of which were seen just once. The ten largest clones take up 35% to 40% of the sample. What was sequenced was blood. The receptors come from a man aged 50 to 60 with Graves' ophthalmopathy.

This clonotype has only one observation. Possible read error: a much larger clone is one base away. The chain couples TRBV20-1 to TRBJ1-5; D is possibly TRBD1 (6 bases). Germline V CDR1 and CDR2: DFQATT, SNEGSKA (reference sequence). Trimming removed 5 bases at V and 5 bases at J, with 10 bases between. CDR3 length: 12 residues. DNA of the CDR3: TGCAGTGCTGTACAGGGCTATCAGCCCCAGCATTTT. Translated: CSAVQGYQPQHF.

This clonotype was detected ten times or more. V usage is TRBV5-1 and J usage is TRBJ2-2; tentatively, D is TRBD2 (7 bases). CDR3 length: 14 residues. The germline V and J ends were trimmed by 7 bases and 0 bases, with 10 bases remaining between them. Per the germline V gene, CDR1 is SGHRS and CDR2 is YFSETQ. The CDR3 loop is CASSGGANTGELFF. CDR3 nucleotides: TGCGCCAGCTCGGGGGGCGCGAACACCGGGGAGCTGTTTTTT.

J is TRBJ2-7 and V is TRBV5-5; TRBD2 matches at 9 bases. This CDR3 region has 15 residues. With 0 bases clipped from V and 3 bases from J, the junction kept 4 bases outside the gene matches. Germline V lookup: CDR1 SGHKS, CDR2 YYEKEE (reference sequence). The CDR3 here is CASSLAAGGVYEQYF. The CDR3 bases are TGTGCCAGCAGCTTGGCCGCGGGAGGGGTCTACGAGCAGTACTTC.

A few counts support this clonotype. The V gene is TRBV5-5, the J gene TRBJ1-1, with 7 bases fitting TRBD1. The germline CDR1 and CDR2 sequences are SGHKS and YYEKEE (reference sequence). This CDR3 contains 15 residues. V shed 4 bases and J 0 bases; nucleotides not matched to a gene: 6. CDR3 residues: CASSPLTGMNTEAFF. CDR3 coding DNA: TGTGCCAGCAGCCCTTTGACAGGGATGAACACTGAAGCTTTCTTT.

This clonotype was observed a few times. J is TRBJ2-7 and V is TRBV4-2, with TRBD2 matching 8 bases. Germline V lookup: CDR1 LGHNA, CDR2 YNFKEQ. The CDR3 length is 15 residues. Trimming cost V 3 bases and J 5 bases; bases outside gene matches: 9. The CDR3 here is CASSQPTGTRDEQYF. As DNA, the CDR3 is TGTGCCAGCAGCCAGCCTACCGGGACTAGAGACGAGCAGTACTTC.

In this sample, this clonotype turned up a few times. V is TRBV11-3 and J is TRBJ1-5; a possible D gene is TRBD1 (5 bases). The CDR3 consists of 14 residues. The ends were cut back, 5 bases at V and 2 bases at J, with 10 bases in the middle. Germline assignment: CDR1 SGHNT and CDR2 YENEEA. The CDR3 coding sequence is TGTGCCAGCAGCCAGGGATTTGGCAATCAGCCCCAGCATTTT. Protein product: CASSQGFGNQPQHF.

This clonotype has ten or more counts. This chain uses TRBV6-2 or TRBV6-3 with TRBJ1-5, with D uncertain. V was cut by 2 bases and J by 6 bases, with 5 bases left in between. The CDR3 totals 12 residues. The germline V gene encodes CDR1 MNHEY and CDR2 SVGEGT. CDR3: CASSYASQPQHF. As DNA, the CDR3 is TGTGCCAGCAGTTACGCAAGTCAGCCCCAGCATTTT.

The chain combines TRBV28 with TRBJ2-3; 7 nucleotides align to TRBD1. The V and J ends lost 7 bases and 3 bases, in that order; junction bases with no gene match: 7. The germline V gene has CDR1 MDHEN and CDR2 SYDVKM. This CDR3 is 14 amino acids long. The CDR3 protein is CASTEGAPTDTQYF. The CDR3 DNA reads TGTGCCAGCACCGAGGGGGCGCCGACAGATACGCAGTATTTT.

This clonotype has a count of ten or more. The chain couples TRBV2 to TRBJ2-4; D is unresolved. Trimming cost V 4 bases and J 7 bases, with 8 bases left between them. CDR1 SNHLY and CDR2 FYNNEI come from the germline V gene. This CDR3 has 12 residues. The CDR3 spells CASSVRVNIQYF. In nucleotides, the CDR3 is TGTGCCAGCAGTGTAAGGGTGAACATTCAGTACTTC.

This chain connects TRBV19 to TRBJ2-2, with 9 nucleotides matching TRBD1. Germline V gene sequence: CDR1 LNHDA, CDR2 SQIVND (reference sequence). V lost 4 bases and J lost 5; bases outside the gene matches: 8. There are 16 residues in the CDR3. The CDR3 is CASSTHRGRWTGELFF. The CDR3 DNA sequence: TGTGCCAGTAGTACCCACAGGGGGCGGTGGACCGGGGAGCTGTTTTTT.

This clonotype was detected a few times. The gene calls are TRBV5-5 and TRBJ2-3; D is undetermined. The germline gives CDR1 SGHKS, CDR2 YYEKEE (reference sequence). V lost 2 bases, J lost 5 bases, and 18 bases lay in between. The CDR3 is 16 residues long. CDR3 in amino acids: CASSFGRVEKGDTQYF. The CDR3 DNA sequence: TGTGCCAGCAGCTTCGGACGGGTGGAGAAAGGAGATACGCAGTATTTT.

DNA for the CDR3: TGTGCCACTAGGGACTTAAATAGCAATCAGCCCCAGCATTTT. This translates into CATRDLNSNQPQHF. The chain uses TRBV10-3 and TRBJ1-5; a weak D match, TRBD1 (5 bases). The ends were cut back, 10 bases at V and 0 bases at J, with 13 bases in the middle. The CDR3 contains 14 residues. Germline CDR1 ENHRY, CDR2 SYGVKD.

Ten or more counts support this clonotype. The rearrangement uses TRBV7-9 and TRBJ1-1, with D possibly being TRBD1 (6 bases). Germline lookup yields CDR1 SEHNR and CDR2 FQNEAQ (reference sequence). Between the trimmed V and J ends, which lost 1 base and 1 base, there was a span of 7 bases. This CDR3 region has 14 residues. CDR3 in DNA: TGTGCCAGCAGCTTAGAGACAGGGAACACTGAAGCTTTCTTT. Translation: CASSLETGNTEAFF. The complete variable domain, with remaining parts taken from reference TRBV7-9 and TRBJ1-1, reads DTGVSQNPRHKITKRGQNVTFRCDPISEHNRLYWYRQTLGQGPEFLTYFQNEAQLEKSRLLSDRFSAERPKGSFSTLEIQRTEQGDSAMYLCASSLETGNTEAFFGQGTRLTVV.

This CDR3 is CASRLTSGIYNEQFF. The CDR3 DNA is TGTGCCAGCAGATTGACTAGCGGAATCTACAATGAGCAGTTCTTC. The V call is TRBV3-1, the J call TRBJ2-1, with 9 bases that match TRBD2. The germline CDR1 and CDR2 sequences are LGHDT and YNNKEL (reference sequence). V lost 6 bases and J lost 3; bases outside the gene matches: 6. CDR3 length: 15 amino acids.

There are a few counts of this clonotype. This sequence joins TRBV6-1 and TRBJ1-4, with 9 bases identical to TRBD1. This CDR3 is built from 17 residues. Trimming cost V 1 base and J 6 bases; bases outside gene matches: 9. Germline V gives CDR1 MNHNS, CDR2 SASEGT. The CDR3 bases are TGTGCCAGCAGTGAAGGCAAGACAGGGGGATGGGATGAAAAACTGTTTTTT. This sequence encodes CASSEGKTGGWDEKLFF.

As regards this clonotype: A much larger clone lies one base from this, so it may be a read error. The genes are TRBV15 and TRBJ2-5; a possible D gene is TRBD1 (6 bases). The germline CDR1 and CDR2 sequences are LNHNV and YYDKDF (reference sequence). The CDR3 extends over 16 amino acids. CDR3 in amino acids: CASSSWTQGYQETRYF. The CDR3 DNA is TGTGCCAGCAGCAGTTGGACCCAGGGGTACCAAGAGACCCGGTACTTC.

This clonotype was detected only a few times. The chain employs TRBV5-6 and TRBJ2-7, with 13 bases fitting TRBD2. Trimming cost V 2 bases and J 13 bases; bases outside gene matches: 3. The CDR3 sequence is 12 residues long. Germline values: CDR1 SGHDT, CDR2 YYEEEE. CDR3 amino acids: CASSLGLAGAYF. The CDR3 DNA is TGTGCCAGCAGCTTAGGACTAGCGGGAGCATACTTC.

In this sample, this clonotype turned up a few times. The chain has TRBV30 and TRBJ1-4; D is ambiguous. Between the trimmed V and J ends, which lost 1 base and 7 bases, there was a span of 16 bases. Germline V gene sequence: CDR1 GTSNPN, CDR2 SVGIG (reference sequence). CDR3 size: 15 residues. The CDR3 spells CAWSADYGYGEKLFF. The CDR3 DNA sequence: TGTGCCTGGAGTGCAGACTACGGTTACGGTGAAAAACTGTTTTTT.

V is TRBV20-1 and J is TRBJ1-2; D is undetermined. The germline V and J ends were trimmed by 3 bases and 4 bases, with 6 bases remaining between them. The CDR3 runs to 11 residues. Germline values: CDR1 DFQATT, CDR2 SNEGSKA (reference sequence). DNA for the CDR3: TGCAGTGCTAGTGAAGCCTATGGCTACACCTTC. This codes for CSASEAYGYTF.

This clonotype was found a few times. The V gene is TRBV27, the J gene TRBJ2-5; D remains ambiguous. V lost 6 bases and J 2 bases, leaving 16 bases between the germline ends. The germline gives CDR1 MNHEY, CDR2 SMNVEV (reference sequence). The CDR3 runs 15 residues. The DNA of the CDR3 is TGTGCCAGCAGCTCCGAACAGCCAGGACAAGAGACCCAGTACTTC. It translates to CASSSEQPGQETQYF.

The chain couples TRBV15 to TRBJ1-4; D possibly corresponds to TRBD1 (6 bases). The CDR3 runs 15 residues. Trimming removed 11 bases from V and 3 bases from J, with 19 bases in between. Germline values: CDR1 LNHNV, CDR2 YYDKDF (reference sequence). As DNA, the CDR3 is TGTGCCGCGGCGTCCGGGGGCGCAGCTAATGAAAAACTGTTTTTT. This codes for CAAASGGAANEKLFF.

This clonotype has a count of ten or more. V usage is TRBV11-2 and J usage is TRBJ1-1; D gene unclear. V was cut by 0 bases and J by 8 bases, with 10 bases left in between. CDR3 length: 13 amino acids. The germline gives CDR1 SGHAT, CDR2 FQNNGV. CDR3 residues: CASSLDRLGEAFF. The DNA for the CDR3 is TGTGCCAGCAGCTTAGATCGGCTGGGCGAAGCTTTCTTT.

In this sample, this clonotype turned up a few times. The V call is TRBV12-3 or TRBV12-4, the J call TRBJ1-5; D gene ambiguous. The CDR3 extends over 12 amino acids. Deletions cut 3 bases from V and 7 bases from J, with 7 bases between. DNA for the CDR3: TGTGCCAGCAGTTTCGGGCAGCAGCCCCAGCATTTT. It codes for CASSFGQQPQHF.

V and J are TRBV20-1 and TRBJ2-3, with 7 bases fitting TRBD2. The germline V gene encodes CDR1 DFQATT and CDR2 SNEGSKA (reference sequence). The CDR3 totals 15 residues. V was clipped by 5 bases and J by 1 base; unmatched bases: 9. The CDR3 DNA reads TGCAGTGCTCACTGGGGAGGGAGAGGCACAGATACGCAGTATTTT. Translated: CSAHWGGRGTDTQYF.